This T cell receptor beta chain was sequenced during a study of OX40 agonist ivuxolimab in advanced cancers. Study context: Having had anti-PD-1, anti-PD-L1 or anti-CTLA-4 therapy before was allowed, and roughly 40% had some.

The assay was immunoSEQ multiplex PCR, and TCRdb's table has in-frame clones only and misses some. The table includes more than 85,000 clones, about 90% detected once. The germline V gene has CDR1 SQVTM and CDR2 ANQGSEA. V dropped 6 bases and J dropped 3 bases, with 11 bases sitting between them. This CDR3 comprises 12 residues. This receptor was taken from an adult with an advanced solid tumor such as melanoma, head and neck, liver or kidney cancer. The chain couples TRBV29-1 to TRBJ1-2; tentatively, D is TRBD1 (6 bases). The specimen was CD4+ or CD8+ T cells sorted from blood, collected in a trial of the OX40 agonist ivuxolimab. The chain's CDR3 is CSVSGGDYGYTF. In DNA form, the CDR3 reads TGCAGCGTCTCCGGGGGCGACTATGGCTACACCTTC.